These T cell receptor beta chains were read from a single sample in a study of blood T cell repertoires in COVID-19. TCRdb's table, derived via immunoSEQ multiplex PCR, lists solely in-frame clones and lacks some. Among roughly 130,000 clones listed, around 82% were seen once. Sequencing was done on a sample of peripheral blood. Receptor source: a woman aged 25 to 39 who had recovered from COVID-19. CDR3s leave out the opening cysteine and the closing phenylalanine or tryptophan. The order of the fields is J gene, clone size, V gene, CDR3 protein. Rows may omit the clone size; those that give it use once, few, many or a size class.

J gene: TRBJ2-7
clone size: .
V gene: TRBV2
CDR3 protein: ASTEQGASYEQY

J gene: TRBJ2-7
clone size: once
V gene: TRBV6-5
CDR3 protein: ATQRSTSYEQY

J gene: TRBJ1-2
clone size: .
V gene: TRBV18
CDR3 protein: ASSPTGEANYGYT

J gene: TRBJ1-2
clone size: .
V gene: TRBV11-2
CDR3 protein: ASSLGPGSLYGYT

J gene: TRBJ2-1
clone size: .
V gene: TRBV5-6
CDR3 protein: ASSRRLAGGQYNEQF

J gene: TRBJ1-4
clone size: .
V gene: TRBV7-8
CDR3 protein: ASSFQGINEKLF

J gene: TRBJ1-2
clone size: .
V gene: TRBV6-1
CDR3 protein: ASSEAWTGGDGYT

J gene: TRBJ2-2
clone size: .
V gene: TRBV5-1
CDR3 protein: ASSLFRTGANTGELF

J gene: TRBJ1-2
clone size: .
V gene: TRBV6-1
CDR3 protein: ASSETRGVGYT

J gene: TRBJ1-2
clone size: .
V gene: TRBV19
CDR3 protein: ASSRMTGGTGYT

J gene: TRBJ2-7
clone size: .
V gene: TRBV3-1/TRBV3-2
CDR3 protein: ASSPSSHEQY

J gene: TRBJ1-5
clone size: .
V gene: TRBV2
CDR3 protein: ASSPTGGQGQPQH

J gene: TRBJ2-2
clone size: .
V gene: TRBV5-5
CDR3 protein: ASSLRASGTGELF

J gene: TRBJ2-1
clone size: .
V gene: TRBV7-8
CDR3 protein: ASSLGGRVTYNEQF

J gene: TRBJ1-4
clone size: .
V gene: TRBV3-1/TRBV3-2
CDR3 protein: ASSQDWYGTGDEKLF

J gene: TRBJ1-1
clone size: .
V gene: TRBV2
CDR3 protein: ASSETAAASEAF

J gene: TRBJ1-3
clone size: .
V gene: TRBV5-1
CDR3 protein: ASSRAGTPGAPGNTIY

J gene: TRBJ2-1
clone size: .
V gene: TRBV24-1
CDR3 protein: ATSDRDRARNEQF

J gene: TRBJ2-2
clone size: .
V gene: TRBV7-7
CDR3 protein: ASSSAGRGQVGELF

J gene: TRBJ1-1
clone size: once
V gene: TRBV3-1/TRBV3-2
CDR3 protein: ASSLWNTEAF

J gene: TRBJ2-2
clone size: .
V gene: TRBV4-1
CDR3 protein: ASSQLSVGGNTGELF

J gene: TRBJ1-2
clone size: .
V gene: TRBV5-4
CDR3 protein: ASSPGQGVLSYYGYT

J gene: TRBJ2-7
clone size: once
V gene: TRBV12-3/TRBV12-4
CDR3 protein: ASSLRQSYEQY

J gene: TRBJ2-2
clone size: once
V gene: TRBV12-5
CDR3 protein: ASGYSGTGELF

J gene: TRBJ1-4
clone size: .
V gene: TRBV19
CDR3 protein: ASSMWTGNNEKLF

J gene: TRBJ2-7
clone size: .
V gene: TRBV27
CDR3 protein: ASSFGQGSYEQY

J gene: TRBJ2-2
clone size: .
V gene: TRBV7-8
CDR3 protein: ASTHRGGRRLPRELF

J gene: TRBJ1-6
clone size: .
V gene: TRBV6-4
CDR3 protein: ASTTRDRAYNSPLH

J gene: TRBJ2-7
clone size: .
V gene: TRBV5-1
CDR3 protein: ASSSTAYEQY

J gene: TRBJ1-5
clone size: .
V gene: TRBV6-5
CDR3 protein: ASSQTRGPVQPQH

J gene: TRBJ2-3
clone size: .
V gene: TRBV9
CDR3 protein: ASSVEAGVADTQY

J gene: TRBJ2-7
clone size: .
V gene: TRBV7-2
CDR3 protein: ASSLVWRVSYEQY

J gene: TRBJ2-1
clone size: .
V gene: TRBV2
CDR3 protein: ASSEEGPYLDEQF

J gene: TRBJ1-1
clone size: .
V gene: TRBV5-1
CDR3 protein: ASSPGQGVTEAF

J gene: TRBJ2-7
clone size: once
V gene: TRBV3-1/TRBV3-2
CDR3 protein: ASSPGQGFASYEQY

J gene: TRBJ1-3
clone size: few
V gene: TRBV9
CDR3 protein: ASSVAGAGNTIY

J gene: TRBJ1-2
clone size: .
V gene: TRBV28
CDR3 protein: ASSALANYGYT

J gene: TRBJ1-5
clone size: .
V gene: TRBV27
CDR3 protein: ASSLTGTGVAQH

J gene: TRBJ2-3
clone size: .
V gene: TRBV10-1
CDR3 protein: ASSDGGHTDTQY

J gene: TRBJ2-5
clone size: .
V gene: TRBV2
CDR3 protein: ASTRQGLNQETQY

J gene: TRBJ1-2
clone size: .
V gene: TRBV18
CDR3 protein: ASSQDRSTNYGYT

J gene: TRBJ1-2
clone size: .
V gene: TRBV19
CDR3 protein: ASSTGTGRDGYT

J gene: TRBJ2-5
clone size: .
V gene: TRBV5-1
CDR3 protein: ASSYAGGSGETQY

J gene: TRBJ2-7
clone size: .
V gene: TRBV21-1
CDR3 protein: ASSKVYNYEQY

J gene: TRBJ2-7
clone size: few
V gene: TRBV5-4
CDR3 protein: ASSVPGRPAHEQY

J gene: TRBJ1-5
clone size: once
V gene: TRBV7-9
CDR3 protein: ASSVSSLRPQH

J gene: TRBJ2-1
clone size: .
V gene: TRBV11-3
CDR3 protein: ASSLDLSYNEQF

J gene: TRBJ2-3
clone size: once
V gene: TRBV7-9
CDR3 protein: ASSLHPLGGTDTQY

J gene: TRBJ1-2
clone size: .
V gene: TRBV3-1/TRBV3-2
CDR3 protein: ASSRDGQGAGGYT

J gene: TRBJ2-7
clone size: once
V gene: TRBV6-5
CDR3 protein: ASRTGPTYEQY

J gene: TRBJ1-1
clone size: .
V gene: TRBV10-2
CDR3 protein: ASRREVTEAF

J gene: TRBJ1-2
clone size: .
V gene: TRBV28
CDR3 protein: ASSPPGGRGYGYT

J gene: TRBJ1-5
clone size: .
V gene: TRBV12-5
CDR3 protein: ASGLPTDSHQPQH

J gene: TRBJ1-3
clone size: .
V gene: TRBV5-5
CDR3 protein: ASSLWSSSVSGNTIY

J gene: TRBJ2-3
clone size: .
V gene: TRBV7-9
CDR3 protein: ASSSRGRGTDTQY

J gene: TRBJ1-2
clone size: .
V gene: TRBV6-4
CDR3 protein: AGDSYGYT